This TCR beta chain was captured by sequencing in a study of control samples from healthy donors and cancer patients. The CDR3 runs to 13 residues. Germline CDR1 DFQATT, CDR2 SNEGSKA (reference sequence). V was clipped by 3 bases and J by 9 bases, with 15 bases between them. Assay: immunoSEQ multiplex PCR; the TCRdb copy retains only in-frame clones and omits some. The sample consists of about 160,000 clones, roughly 89% of them appearing once. This chain connects TRBV20-1 to TRBJ1-5; TRBD1 is a possible D gene (5 bases). Sequencing was done on a sample of blood. The clonotype comes from a man between 25 and 39 years old in good health. As DNA, the CDR3 is TGCAGTGCTAGTCCCGGGGGAGGGGTGCCCCAGCATTTT. Residues: CSASPGGGVPQHF.